This T cell receptor (beta chain) appears in the sequencing data of a study of identical twins. Regarding the study as a whole: Memory repertoires showed no such pattern, whereas abundant cord blood beta clonotypes carried fewer insertions.

The V gene's germline CDR1 is SQVTM and CDR2 ANQGSEA. CDR3 length equals 15 residues. V lost 4 bases and J 1 base, leaving 16 bases between the germline ends. Worth noting for this clonotype: No antigen is known for it.

TCRdb reanalysed the 5' RACE reads using MiXCR and keeps one entry per CDR3 protein. The sample has about 700,000 distinct CDR3 sequences; under 9% are singletons. The same sample was also studied in work on yellow fever vaccine responses in identical twins.

The TCR comes from a woman in her late teens or twenties in good health. The sequenced sample consisted of PBMCs. The chain recombines TRBV29-1 with TRBJ2-5; possibly TRBD1 or TRBD2 for D (6 bases each). The DNA for the CDR3 is TGCAGCGTTGGAGGCGGGACACAAGTCCAAGAGACCCAGTACTTC. Protein product: CSVGGGTQVQETQYF.